The 15 T cell receptor beta chains presented below share a single source sample, sequenced in a study of cytomegalovirus exposure and HLA in healthy donors. The primer mix had 60 Vbeta and 13 Jbeta primers. Generated by immunoSEQ multiplex PCR, the TCRdb table keeps only in-frame clones and is missing some. Of some 170,000 clones in the sample, roughly 77% were seen once. The sequencing sample was made of PBMCs. The receptors were gathered from a man between 18 and 29 years old in good health and CMV-seropositive.

In its sample, this clone was seen once. The chain employs TRBV10-2 and TRBJ1-1, with D perhaps TRBD1 (6 bases). V was pared by 6 bases and J by 5 bases, with 16 bases between. The CDR3 is 14 amino acids. The V gene's germline CDR1 is WSHSY and CDR2 SAAADI. CDR3 nucleotides: TGCGCCAGCAGACTATCGGGGGGCAGGACTGAAGCTTTCTTT. This gives the protein CASRLSGGRTEAFF.

The chain carries TRBV19 and TRBJ1-1; the D is unclear. Germline V gives CDR1 LNHDA, CDR2 SQIVND (reference sequence). The germline V and J ends were trimmed by 11 bases and 1 base, with 5 bases remaining between them. There are 10 residues in the CDR3. The CDR3 spells CAVGNTEAFF. The CDR3 DNA sequence: TGTGCCGTCGGGAACACTGAAGCTTTCTTT. The whole variable domain, remainder taken from reference TRBV19 and TRBJ1-1, is DGGITQSPKYLFRKEGQNVTLSCEQNLNHDAMYWYRQDPGQGLRLIYYSQIVNDFQKGDIAEGYSVSREKKESFPLTVTSAQKNPTAFYLCAVGNTEAFFGQGTRLTVV.

The chain carries TRBV30 and TRBJ2-7, with 7 bases aligning to TRBD1. The CDR3 covers 12 residues. The germline V gene encodes CDR1 GTSNPN and CDR2 SVGIG (reference sequence). Trimming took 2 bases from V and 6 from J; bases not matched to a gene: 4. DNA of the CDR3: TGTGCCTGGAGTCACGAGGGGGCCGAGCAGTACGTC. Its protein is CAWSHEGAEQYV.

The chain carries TRBV29-1 and TRBJ2-5; TRBD2 aligns across 12 bases. The trim removed 2 bases at V and 5 bases at J, leaving 9 bases unmatched. The CDR3 is made up of 16 amino acids. Germline CDR1 is SQVTM and CDR2 is ANQGSEA. CDR3: CSVEWASGRVRETQYF. CDR3 DNA sequence: TGCAGCGTTGAATGGGCTAGCGGGAGGGTACGGGAGACCCAGTACTTC.

The chain couples TRBV19 to TRBJ1-5; D unclear. Germline V gene lookup returns CDR1 LNHDA and CDR2 SQIVND (reference sequence). The ends were cut back, 3 bases at V and 3 bases at J, with 12 bases in the middle. The length of the CDR3 is 15 residues. The CDR3 DNA is TGTGCCAGTAGTATGGCCACCCTCATCAATCAGCCCCAGCATTTT. Its translation: CASSMATLINQPQHF.

This chain joins TRBV4-1 and TRBJ2-1; 11 bases agree with TRBD2. The CDR3 runs 17 residues. V shed 1 base, J shed 6 bases, and the junction held 8 bases outside the gene matches. The germline gives CDR1 MGHRA, CDR2 YSYEKL. Written as DNA, the CDR3 is TGCGCCAGCAGCCAAGGAGCTAGCGGGAGGCAGCCCAATGAGCAGTTCTTC. It codes for CASSQGASGRQPNEQFF.

The chain employs TRBV6-4 and TRBJ2-1; TRBD1 aligns across 10 bases. Trimming cost V 7 bases and J 7 bases; bases outside gene matches: 16. Germline V gene lookup returns CDR1 MRHNA and CDR2 SNTAGT. There are 17 residues in the CDR3. DNA of the CDR3: TGTGCCAGCAATGAGTCCGTCTTGGACAGGGGGAAGAATGAGCAGTTCTTC. Translated: CASNESVLDRGKNEQFF.

The chain couples TRBV7-9 to TRBJ1-5; the D is unclear. The CDR3 totals 14 residues. From germline, CDR1 is SEHNR and CDR2 FQNEAQ (reference sequence). Trimming took off 3 bases at V and 4 bases at J, with 10 bases between the two ends. The DNA for the CDR3 is TGTGCCAGCAGCTTCCCGGGAGTGAATCAGCCCCAGCATTTT. It translates to CASSFPGVNQPQHF.

V gene TRBV2 combines with J gene TRBJ1-3; no definite D call. Trimming took off 3 bases at V and 1 base at J, with 7 bases between the two ends. The CDR3 is made up of 14 amino acids. Germline V gene data show CDR1 as SNHLY and CDR2 as FYNNEI. The CDR3 bases are TGTGCCAGCAGTGATTCGGGGTCTGGAAACACCATATATTTT. Protein sequence: CASSDSGSGNTIYF. The whole variable domain, filled in from reference TRBV2 and TRBJ1-3, reads EPEVTQTPSHQVTQMGQEVILRCVPISNHLYFYWYRQILGQKVEFLVSFYNNEISEKSEIFDDQFSVERPDGSNFTLKIRSTKLEDSAMYFCASSDSGSGNTIYFGEGSWLTVV.

The J gene is TRBJ1-1, the V gene TRBV30; D is undetermined. This CDR3 has 15 amino acids. Germline lookup yields CDR1 GTSNPN and CDR2 SVGIG (reference sequence). Trimming removed 3 bases from V and 0 bases from J, with 14 bases in between. The CDR3 DNA follows: TGTGCCTGGAGGACGGGGATTTGGGTGAACACTGAAGCTTTCTTT. This sequence encodes CAWRTGIWVNTEAFF.

This chain joins TRBV30 and TRBJ2-3; D possibly corresponds to TRBD2 (6 bases). The CDR3 consists of 13 residues. V lost 5 bases and J lost 5, with 14 bases in between. CDR1 and CDR2 from the germline V gene are GTSNPN and SVGIG (reference sequence). The CDR3 region has the DNA TGTGCCTGGTCCTCAGGAGGGAAAGATACGCAGTATTTT. Translation gives CAWSSGGKDTQYF.

This clone turned up a few times. The chain is built from TRBV5-4 and TRBJ1-1; D possibly corresponds to TRBD1 (5 bases). The ends were cut back, 6 bases at V and 5 bases at J, with 17 bases in the middle. The CDR3 is 14 residues long. Germline loops: CDR1 SGHNT, CDR2 YYREEE (reference sequence). The CDR3 protein is CASKLSGAQTEAFF. In DNA, the CDR3 is TGTGCCAGCAAACTTTCTGGGGCGCAAACTGAAGCTTTCTTT. The full variable domain, its missing parts supplied by reference TRBV5-4 and TRBJ1-1, is ETGVTQSPTHLIKTRGQQVTLRCSSQSGHNTVSWYQQALGQGPQFIFQYYREEENGRGNFPPRFSGLQFPNYSSELNVNALELDDSALYLCASKLSGAQTEAFFGQGTRLTVV.

This clone appeared a single time. The gene calls are TRBV4-1 and TRBJ2-3; 8 bases map to TRBD2. Germline-derived CDR1 and CDR2 are MGHRA and YSYEKL. The ends lost 1 base at V and 0 bases at J; junction bases unmatched: 6. The CDR3 spans 17 residues. In DNA form, the CDR3 reads TGCGCCAGCAGCCAAGTCGTTAGCGGGGTTAGCACAGATACGCAGTATTTT. It specifies CASSQVVSGVSTDTQYF.

The rearrangement links TRBV5-8 to TRBJ2-2; TRBD1 matches 7 bases. From germline, CDR1 is SGHTS and CDR2 YDEGEE. V gave up 9 bases and J gave up 4 bases; unmatched junction bases: 9. The CDR3 covers 14 residues. CDR3 coding DNA: TGTGCCACATGGACAGGTTATACCACCGGGGAGCTGTTTTTT. Amino acid sequence: CATWTGYTTGELFF.

This chain joins TRBV7-3 and TRBJ2-1; D is ambiguous. Germline V gene data show CDR1 as SGHTA and CDR2 as FQGTGA. V was shortened by 2 bases and J by 15 bases, with 14 bases between the two germline ends. This CDR3 contains 12 residues. This chain's CDR3 is CASSLDESGLFF. The CDR3 nucleotides are TGTGCCAGCAGCTTAGACGAGTCGGGTCTGTTCTTC.